Listed below are T cell receptor beta chains from one sample, sequenced in a study of T cell responses to AZD1222 COVID-19 vaccine. The method was immunoSEQ multiplex PCR; TCRdb's version includes in-frame clones alone and lacks a portion of them. The sample records roughly 150,000 clones, roughly 92% being singletons. Sequenced here: peripheral blood, sampled on day 0 of AZD1222 vaccination. The receptors stem from an adult in good health. The CDR3 runs from the conserved cysteine through the conserved F or W. Fields, in order: D gene, V gene, J gene, clone size, CDR3 DNA, CDR3 protein. A D gene is named only where the DNA matches it firmly. The size of a clone is reported for some rows only, either as once, few or many, or as a class for expanded clones.

d_gene: TRBD2; v_gene: TRBV4-2; j_gene: TRBJ2-1; abundance: few; CDR3nt: TGTGCCAGCAGCCCCCGAGGGACTAGCGGGAGCAATGAGCAGTTCTTC; CDR3aa: CASSPRGTSGSNEQFF
d_gene: -; v_gene: TRBV24-1; j_gene: TRBJ2-3; abundance: -; CDR3nt: TGTGCCACCAGTTTGAGGGGAACAGATACGCAGTATTTT; CDR3aa: CATSLRGTDTQYF
d_gene: TRBD1; v_gene: TRBV2; j_gene: TRBJ2-1; abundance: -; CDR3nt: TGTGCCAGCAGTGATTTGGGACAGTACAATGAGCAGTTCTTC; CDR3aa: CASSDLGQYNEQFF
d_gene: TRBD2; v_gene: TRBV3-1/TRBV3-2; j_gene: TRBJ2-1; abundance: -; CDR3nt: TGTGCCAGCAGCCAACCAGGGACTAGCGGGAGGTTAAATGAGCAGTTCTTC; CDR3aa: CASSQPGTSGRLNEQFF
d_gene: TRBD2; v_gene: TRBV6-5; j_gene: TRBJ2-7; abundance: -; CDR3nt: TGTGCCAGCGGACCCGGACTAGCGGGCTCCTACGAGCAGTACTTC; CDR3aa: CASGPGLAGSYEQYF
d_gene: -; v_gene: TRBV19; j_gene: TRBJ1-5; abundance: once; CDR3nt: TGTGCCAGTAGTATTTTGCCAGGGAGTAGCAATCAGCCCCAGCATTTT; CDR3aa: CASSILPGSSNQPQHF
d_gene: TRBD1; v_gene: TRBV18; j_gene: TRBJ1-5; abundance: once; CDR3nt: TGTGCCAGCTCACCCGACAGGGCACCTCAGCCCCAGCATTTT; CDR3aa: CASSPDRAPQPQHF
d_gene: -; v_gene: TRBV19; j_gene: TRBJ2-3; abundance: -; CDR3nt: TGTGCCAGTACCCCCCGGGGCAGGGGGGTAGATACGCAGTATTTT; CDR3aa: CASTPRGRGVDTQYF
d_gene: -; v_gene: TRBV10-1; j_gene: TRBJ2-1; abundance: -; CDR3nt: TGCGCCAGCAGTGAGTCAAGTATTTCGAATTTGTGGTTCTTC; CDR3aa: CASSESSISNLWFF
d_gene: -; v_gene: TRBV6-2/TRBV6-3; j_gene: TRBJ2-7; abundance: -; CDR3nt: TGTGCCAGCAGTCTCATTGCCGAGGGGGAGCAGTACTTC; CDR3aa: CASSLIAEGEQYF
d_gene: -; v_gene: TRBV11-2; j_gene: TRBJ1-5; abundance: -; CDR3nt: TGTGCCAGCAGCTTAGGGGAAGGGAGACGTCAGCCCCAGCATTTT; CDR3aa: CASSLGEGRRQPQHF
d_gene: TRBD1; v_gene: TRBV7-9; j_gene: TRBJ2-2; abundance: -; CDR3nt: TGTGCCAGCAGCGGAAGACAGGGAGATCGTCGTACCGGGGAGCTGTTTTTT; CDR3aa: CASSGRQGDRRTGELFF
d_gene: TRBD1; v_gene: TRBV19; j_gene: TRBJ1-5; abundance: -; CDR3nt: TGTGCCAGCAGGACAGGGGGTGACACTCAGCCCCAGCATTTT; CDR3aa: CASRTGGDTQPQHF
d_gene: -; v_gene: TRBV30; j_gene: TRBJ1-3; abundance: few; CDR3nt: TGTGCCTGGAGTCGGCGCTCTGGAAACACCATATATTTT; CDR3aa: CAWSRRSGNTIYF
d_gene: TRBD2; v_gene: TRBV5-1; j_gene: TRBJ2-5; abundance: -; CDR3nt: TGCGCCAGCAGCTCCGGACTAGCGGGGGGCTTAGAGACCCAGTACTTC; CDR3aa: CASSSGLAGGLETQYF
d_gene: TRBD1; v_gene: TRBV15; j_gene: TRBJ2-1; abundance: -; CDR3nt: TGTGCCACCCAAAGGTCGGGACAGGGGTTCAATGAGCAGTTCTTC; CDR3aa: CATQRSGQGFNEQFF
d_gene: -; v_gene: TRBV6-5; j_gene: TRBJ1-2; abundance: -; CDR3nt: TGTGCCAGCAGAAAAAGACCGGGGAGGGATGATGGCTACACCTTC; CDR3aa: CASRKRPGRDDGYTF
d_gene: TRBD2; v_gene: TRBV27; j_gene: TRBJ2-7; abundance: -; CDR3nt: TGTGCCAGCAGTTTAGGGACTAGGGTAACCTACGAGCAGTACTTC; CDR3aa: CASSLGTRVTYEQYF
d_gene: -; v_gene: TRBV2; j_gene: TRBJ1-1; abundance: -; CDR3nt: TGTGCCAGCAGTGTAAAGGGTGCCGCTGAAGCTTTCTTT; CDR3aa: CASSVKGAAEAFF
d_gene: -; v_gene: TRBV18; j_gene: TRBJ1-1; abundance: -; CDR3nt: TGTGCCAGCTCACCAGTGCAGGGTGGCACTGAAGCTTTCTTT; CDR3aa: CASSPVQGGTEAFF
d_gene: -; v_gene: TRBV9; j_gene: TRBJ2-1; abundance: -; CDR3nt: TGTGCCAGCAGCGTAGGAGCCGGGAACCACAATGAGCAGTTCTTC; CDR3aa: CASSVGAGNHNEQFF